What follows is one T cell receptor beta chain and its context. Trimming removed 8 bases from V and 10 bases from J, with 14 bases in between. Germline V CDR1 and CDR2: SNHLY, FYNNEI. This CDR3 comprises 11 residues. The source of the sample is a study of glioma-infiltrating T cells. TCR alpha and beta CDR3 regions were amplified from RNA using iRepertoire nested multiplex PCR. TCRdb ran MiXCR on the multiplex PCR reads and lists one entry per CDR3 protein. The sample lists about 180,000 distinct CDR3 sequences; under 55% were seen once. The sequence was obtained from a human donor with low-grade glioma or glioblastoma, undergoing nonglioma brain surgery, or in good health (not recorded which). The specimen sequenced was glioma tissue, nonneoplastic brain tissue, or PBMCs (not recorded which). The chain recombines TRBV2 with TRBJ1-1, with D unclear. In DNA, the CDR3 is TGTGCCAGCGGAGGGCTGGCCTCAGCTTTCTTT. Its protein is CASGGLASAFF.